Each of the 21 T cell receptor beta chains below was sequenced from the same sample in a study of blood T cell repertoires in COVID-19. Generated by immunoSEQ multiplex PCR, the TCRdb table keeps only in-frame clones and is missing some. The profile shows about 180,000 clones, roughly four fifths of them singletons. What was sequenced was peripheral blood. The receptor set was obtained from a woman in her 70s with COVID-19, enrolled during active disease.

CDR3 protein: CASSYEGVSPEAFF. The CDR3 bases are TGTGCCAGCAGTTACGAGGGCGTTTCCCCTGAAGCTTTCTTT. The genes are TRBV6-2 or TRBV6-3 and TRBJ1-1; unclear D gene. The CDR3 has 14 amino acids. Trimming removed 2 bases at V and 6 bases at J, with 13 bases between. Germline V gene sequence: CDR1 MNHEY, CDR2 SVGEGT.

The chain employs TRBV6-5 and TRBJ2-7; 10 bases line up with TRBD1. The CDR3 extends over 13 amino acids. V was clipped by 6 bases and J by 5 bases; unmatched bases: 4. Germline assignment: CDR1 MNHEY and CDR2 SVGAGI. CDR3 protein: CASSRDRGDEQYF. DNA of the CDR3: TGTGCCAGCAGCCGGGACAGGGGAGACGAGCAGTACTTC.

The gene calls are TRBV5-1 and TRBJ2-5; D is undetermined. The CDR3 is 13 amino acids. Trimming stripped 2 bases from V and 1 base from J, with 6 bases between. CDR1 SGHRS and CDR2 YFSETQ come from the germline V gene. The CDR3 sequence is CASSFQVQETQYF. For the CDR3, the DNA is TGCGCCAGCAGCTTCCAGGTCCAAGAGACCCAGTACTTC.

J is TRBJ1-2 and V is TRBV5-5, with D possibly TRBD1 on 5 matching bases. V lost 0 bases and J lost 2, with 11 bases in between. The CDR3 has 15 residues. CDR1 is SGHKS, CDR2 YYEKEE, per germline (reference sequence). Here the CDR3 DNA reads TGTGCCAGCAGCTTGGGAGACAGCGTAAACTATGGCTACACCTTC. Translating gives CASSLGDSVNYGYTF.

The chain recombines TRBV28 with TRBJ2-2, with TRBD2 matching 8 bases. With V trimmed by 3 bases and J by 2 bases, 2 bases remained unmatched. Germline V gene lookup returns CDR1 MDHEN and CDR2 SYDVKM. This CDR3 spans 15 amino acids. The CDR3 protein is CASSLAGGNTGELFF. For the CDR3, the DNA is TGTGCCAGCAGTTTGGCGGGAGGAAACACCGGGGAGCTGTTTTTT.

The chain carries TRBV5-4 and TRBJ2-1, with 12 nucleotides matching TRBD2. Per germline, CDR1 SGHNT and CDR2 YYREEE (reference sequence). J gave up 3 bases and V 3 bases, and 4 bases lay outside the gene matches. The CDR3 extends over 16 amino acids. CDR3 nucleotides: TGTGCCAGCAGCTCTAGCGGGAGGGCCCGCTACAATGAGCAGTTCTTC. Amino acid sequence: CASSSSGRARYNEQFF.

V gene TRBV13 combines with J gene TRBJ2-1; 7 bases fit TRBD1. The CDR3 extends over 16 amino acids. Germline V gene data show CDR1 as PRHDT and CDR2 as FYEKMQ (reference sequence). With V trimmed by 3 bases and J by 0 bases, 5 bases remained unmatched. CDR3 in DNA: TGTGCCAGCAGCTTTGAGGGGGCCAGCTCCTACAATGAGCAGTTCTTC. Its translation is CASSFEGASSYNEQFF.

CDR3 residues: CASSQDSVGGYNSPLHF. The CDR3 region has the DNA TGTGCCAGCAGCCAAGACTCGGTGGGGGGCTATAATTCACCCCTCCACTTT. This chain joins TRBV3-1 (or the pseudogene TRBV3-2) and TRBJ1-6, with TRBD1 as a possible D gene (5 bases). Trimming stripped 0 bases from V and 3 bases from J, with 12 bases between. Germline lookup yields CDR1 LGHDT and CDR2 YNNKEL (reference sequence). The CDR3 length is 17 residues.

The CDR3 sequence is CASSPTGWGTEAFF. DNA of the CDR3: TGCGCCAGCAGTCCGACAGGGTGGGGCACTGAAGCTTTCTTT. This sequence joins TRBV4-3 and TRBJ1-1; 7 bases map to TRBD1. Germline CDR1 reads LGHNA; CDR2 reads YSLEER. With V trimmed by 6 bases and J by 4 bases, 8 bases remained unmatched. The CDR3 length is 14 residues.

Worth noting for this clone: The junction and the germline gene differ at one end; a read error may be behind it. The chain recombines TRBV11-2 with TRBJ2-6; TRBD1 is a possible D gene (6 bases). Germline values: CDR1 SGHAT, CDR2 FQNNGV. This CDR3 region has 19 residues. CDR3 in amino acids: CASSLWQVYAENRAYVLTF. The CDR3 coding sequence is TGTGCCAGCAGCTTATGGCAGGTGTACGCAGAAAACAGGGCCTACGTCCTGACTTTC. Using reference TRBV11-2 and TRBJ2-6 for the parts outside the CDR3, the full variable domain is EAGVAQSPRYKIIEKRQSVAFWCNPISGHATLYWYQQILGQGPKLLIQFQNNGVVDDSQLPKDRFSAERLKGVDSTLKIQPAKLEDSAVYLCASSLWQVYAENRAYVLTFGAGSRLTVL.

The CDR3 reads CASSFLDRGPTEAFF. In nucleotides, the CDR3 is TGTGCCAGCAGTTTCCTGGACAGGGGACCCACTGAAGCTTTCTTT. The chain has TRBV6-5 and TRBJ1-1; 9 bases agree with TRBD1. Germline loops: CDR1 MNHEY, CDR2 SVGAGI. With V trimmed by 4 bases and J by 4 bases, 7 bases remained unmatched. The CDR3 contains 15 residues.

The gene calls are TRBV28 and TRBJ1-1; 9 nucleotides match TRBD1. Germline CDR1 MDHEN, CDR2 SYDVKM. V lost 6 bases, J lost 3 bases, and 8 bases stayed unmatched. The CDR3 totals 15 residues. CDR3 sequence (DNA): TGTGCCAGCAGGCGTCCCGGGACAGGGTACACTGAAGCTTTCTTT. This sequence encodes CASRRPGTGYTEAFF.

Written as DNA, the CDR3 is TGTGCCAGCAGCTTGCGCGGCAGGGGGCGGGGTCTTTTGTTCACCGGGGAGCTGTTTTTT. It encodes CASSLRGRGRGLLFTGELFF. The chain employs TRBV5-4 and TRBJ2-2, with 8 positions matching TRBD1. CDR1 and CDR2 from the germline V gene are SGHNT and YYREEE (reference sequence). This CDR3 region has 20 residues. With 1 base clipped from V and 4 bases from J, the junction kept 18 bases outside the gene matches.

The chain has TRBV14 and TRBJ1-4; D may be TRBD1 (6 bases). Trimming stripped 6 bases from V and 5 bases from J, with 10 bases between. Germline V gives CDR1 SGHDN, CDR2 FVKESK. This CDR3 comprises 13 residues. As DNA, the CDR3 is TGTGCCAGCAGTCTCCAGGGGAATGAAAAACTGTTTTTT. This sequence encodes CASSLQGNEKLFF.

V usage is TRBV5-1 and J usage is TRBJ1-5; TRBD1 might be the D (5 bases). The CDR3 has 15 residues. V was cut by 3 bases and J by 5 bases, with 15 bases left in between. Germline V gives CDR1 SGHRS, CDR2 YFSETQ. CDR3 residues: CASSSGTGDYQPQHF. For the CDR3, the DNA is TGCGCCAGCAGCTCCGGAACGGGGGATTATCAGCCCCAGCATTTT.

CDR3 sequence (DNA): TGCGCCAGCAGCTTGGATACGGGAGTTCGCTACAATGAGCAGTTCTTC. This translates into CASSLDTGVRYNEQFF. This chain connects TRBV5-1 to TRBJ2-1; TRBD2 might be the D (6 bases). Between the trimmed V and J ends, which lost 0 bases and 3 bases, there was a span of 13 bases. Germline loops: CDR1 SGHRS, CDR2 YFSETQ. This CDR3 comprises 16 residues.

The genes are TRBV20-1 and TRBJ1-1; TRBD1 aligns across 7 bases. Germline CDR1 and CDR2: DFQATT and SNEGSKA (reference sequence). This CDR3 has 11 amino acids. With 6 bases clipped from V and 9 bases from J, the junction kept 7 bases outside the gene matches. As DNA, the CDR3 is TGCAGTGCCCCATTGGACAGGCAAGCTTTCTTT. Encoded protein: CSAPLDRQAFF.

The DNA for the CDR3 is TGTGCCAGCAGTGGGCCCAATGGCTACACCTTC. It codes for CASSGPNGYTF. This chain connects TRBV28 to TRBJ1-2; D not certain. V was trimmed by 5 bases and J by 6 bases, leaving 7 bases between them. CDR3 length equals 11 residues. CDR1 is MDHEN and CDR2 is SYDVKM in the germline V gene.

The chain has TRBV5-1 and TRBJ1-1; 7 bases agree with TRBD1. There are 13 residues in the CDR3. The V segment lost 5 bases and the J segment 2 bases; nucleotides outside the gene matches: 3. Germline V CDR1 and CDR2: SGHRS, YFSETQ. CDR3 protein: CASRGQLNTEAFF. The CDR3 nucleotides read TGCGCCAGCAGGGGACAGCTAAACACTGAAGCTTTCTTT.

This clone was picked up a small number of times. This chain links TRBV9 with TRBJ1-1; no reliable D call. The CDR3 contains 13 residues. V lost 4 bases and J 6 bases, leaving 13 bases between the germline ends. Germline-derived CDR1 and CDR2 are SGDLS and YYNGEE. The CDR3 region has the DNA TGTGCCAGCAGCCCCCTCGGTGTGGCTGAAGCTTTCTTT. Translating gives CASSPLGVAEAFF.

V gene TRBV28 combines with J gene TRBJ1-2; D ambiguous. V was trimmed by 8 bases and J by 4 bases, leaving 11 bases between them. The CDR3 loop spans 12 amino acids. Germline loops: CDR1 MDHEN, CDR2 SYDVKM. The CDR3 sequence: CASLEWSYGYTF. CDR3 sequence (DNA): TGTGCCAGCCTGGAGTGGTCCTATGGCTACACCTTC.